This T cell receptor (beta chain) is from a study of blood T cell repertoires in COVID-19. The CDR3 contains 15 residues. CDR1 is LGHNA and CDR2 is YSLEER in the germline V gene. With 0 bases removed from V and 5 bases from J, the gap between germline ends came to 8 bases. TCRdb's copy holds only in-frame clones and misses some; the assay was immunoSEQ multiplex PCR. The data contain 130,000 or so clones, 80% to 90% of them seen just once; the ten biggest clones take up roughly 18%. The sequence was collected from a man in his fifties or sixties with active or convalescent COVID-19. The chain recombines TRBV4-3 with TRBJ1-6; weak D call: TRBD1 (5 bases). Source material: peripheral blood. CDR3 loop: CASSQDWGDNSPLHF. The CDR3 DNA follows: TGCGCCAGCAGCCAAGATTGGGGGGATAATTCACCCCTCCACTTT.